The 10 T cell receptor beta chains in this list originate from one sample, sequenced in a study of human T cells and chemical hapten exposure. Time point: patch test 1, 2 weeks after DPC sensitization. Treatment reported: therapeutic diphenylcyclopropenone sensitization with weekly scalp DPC. In TCRdb, the RACE reads were re-called with MiXCR into one record per CDR3 protein. The sample holds 180,000 or so distinct CDR3 sequences, more than 12% seen once. The sequencing used whole blood, collected in connection with sensitization to the hapten diphenylcyclopropenone (DPC). These receptors all come from a woman in her 30s with alopecia areata. Some clones in this sample may be carry-over from other donors' samples.

A few counts support this clonotype. The chain employs TRBV18 and TRBJ1-6, with D possibly being TRBD1 (6 bases). CDR3 length equals 16 residues. Trimming removed 6 bases at V and 3 bases at J, with 15 bases between. Germline lookup yields CDR1 KGHSH and CDR2 LQKENI. The CDR3 loop is CASSGQSKHYNSPLHF. As DNA, the CDR3 is TGTGCCAGCTCCGGACAGTCTAAACACTATAATTCACCCCTCCACTTT.

This clonotype was observed a few times. The CDR3 coding sequence is TGTGCCAGCAGCGTTCGCCGGGGGGCGATTGATGGCTACACCTTC. It is translated as CASSVRRGAIDGYTF. The chain links TRBV5-4 to TRBJ1-2; D may be TRBD1 (6 bases). The V gene lost 4 bases and the J gene lost 6 bases, with 19 bases spanning the gap. CDR1 and CDR2 from the germline V gene are SGHNT and YYREEE (reference sequence). The CDR3 extends over 15 amino acids. Filled out from reference TRBV5-4 and TRBJ1-2, the complete variable domain reads ETGVTQSPTHLIKTRGQQVTLRCSSQSGHNTVSWYQQALGQGPQFIFQYYREEENGRGNFPPRFSGLQFPNYSSELNVNALELDDSALYLCASSVRRGAIDGYTFGSGTRLTVV.

This clonotype was found many times. The chain couples TRBV28 to TRBJ2-1, with D possibly matching TRBD2 (7 bases). V lost 6 bases, J lost 5 bases, and 17 bases lay in between. This CDR3 has 15 residues. CDR1 is MDHEN and CDR2 is SYDVKM in the germline V gene. CDR3 coding DNA: TGTGCCAGCAGCGCTTTAGGGGGAGGGCACAATGAGCAGTTCTTC. Its protein is CASSALGGGHNEQFF.

The chain combines TRBV19 with TRBJ2-1, with TRBD1 matching over 10 bases. This CDR3 region has 17 residues. V lost 1 base and J lost 6; bases outside the gene matches: 9. CDR1 and CDR2 from the germline V gene are LNHDA and SQIVND (reference sequence). CDR3 residues: CASSIGPGTGAINEQFF. The CDR3 region has the DNA TGTGCCAGTAGTATAGGGCCTGGGACAGGGGCTATCAATGAGCAGTTCTTC.

For the CDR3, the DNA is TGCGCCAGCAGCTCGAACCTAGCAGACGGGGAGCTGTTTTTT. This sequence encodes CASSSNLADGELFF. This chain connects TRBV5-1 to TRBJ2-2, with TRBD2 as a possible D gene (5 bases). The germline V gene encodes CDR1 SGHRS and CDR2 YFSETQ. Trimming removed 3 bases from V and 7 bases from J, with 13 bases in between. The CDR3 has 14 residues.

This clonotype occurred many times. J is TRBJ1-2 and V is TRBV5-1; D possibly corresponds to TRBD1 (6 bases). V shed 3 bases and J shed 5 bases, with 8 bases lying between them. This CDR3 has 12 amino acids. Germline CDR1 and CDR2: SGHRS and YFSETQ. The CDR3 DNA reads TGCGCCAGCAGCTCAACAGGGTATGGCTACACCTTC. The encoded protein is CASSSTGYGYTF.

The chain recombines TRBV12-3 or TRBV12-4 with TRBJ1-5, with TRBD1 as a possible D gene (6 bases). V was cut by 6 bases and J by 1 base, with 19 bases left in between. The CDR3 runs to 17 residues. The CDR3: CASSSTGSFVSNQPQHF. The CDR3 DNA follows: TGTGCCAGCAGCTCAACAGGGAGTTTCGTAAGCAATCAGCCCCAGCATTTT.

Sample share makes this clonotype medium-sized. CDR3 nucleotides: TGCGCCAGCAGCTGGGACAAATCCTATGGCTACACCTTC. The encoded protein is CASSWDKSYGYTF. The rearrangement uses TRBV5-1 and TRBJ1-2, with D tentatively TRBD1 (6 bases). V was shortened by 3 bases and J by 4 bases, with 10 bases between the two germline ends. Germline CDR1 reads SGHRS; CDR2 reads YFSETQ. The CDR3 is made up of 13 amino acids.

Ten or more counts support this clonotype. This chain joins TRBV30 and TRBJ1-1; the D gene is possibly TRBD1 (5 bases). CDR1 is GTSNPN and CDR2 is SVGIG in the germline V gene (reference sequence). Trimming shortened V by 4 bases and J by 2 bases, and 11 bases separated the two germline ends. The CDR3 loop spans 13 amino acids. The CDR3 DNA sequence: TGTGCCTGGAATCGGCAGGGAAACACTGAAGCTTTCTTT. Encoded protein: CAWNRQGNTEAFF.

V and J are TRBV7-2 and TRBJ2-7; D unclear. CDR1 is SGHTA and CDR2 is FQGNSA in the germline V gene. CDR3 size: 13 residues. With 5 bases removed from V and 2 bases from J, the gap between germline ends came to 10 bases. The CDR3: CASSTGPTYEQYF. The CDR3 DNA sequence: TGTGCCAGCAGCACGGGTCCTACCTACGAGCAGTACTTC. Full variable domain (rest looked up from reference TRBV7-2 and TRBJ2-7): GAGVSQSPSNKVTEKGKDVELRCDPISGHTALYWYRQSLGQGLEFLIYFQGNSAPDKSGLPSDRFSAERTGGSVSTLTIQRTQQEDSAVYLCASSTGPTYEQYFGPGTRLTVT.